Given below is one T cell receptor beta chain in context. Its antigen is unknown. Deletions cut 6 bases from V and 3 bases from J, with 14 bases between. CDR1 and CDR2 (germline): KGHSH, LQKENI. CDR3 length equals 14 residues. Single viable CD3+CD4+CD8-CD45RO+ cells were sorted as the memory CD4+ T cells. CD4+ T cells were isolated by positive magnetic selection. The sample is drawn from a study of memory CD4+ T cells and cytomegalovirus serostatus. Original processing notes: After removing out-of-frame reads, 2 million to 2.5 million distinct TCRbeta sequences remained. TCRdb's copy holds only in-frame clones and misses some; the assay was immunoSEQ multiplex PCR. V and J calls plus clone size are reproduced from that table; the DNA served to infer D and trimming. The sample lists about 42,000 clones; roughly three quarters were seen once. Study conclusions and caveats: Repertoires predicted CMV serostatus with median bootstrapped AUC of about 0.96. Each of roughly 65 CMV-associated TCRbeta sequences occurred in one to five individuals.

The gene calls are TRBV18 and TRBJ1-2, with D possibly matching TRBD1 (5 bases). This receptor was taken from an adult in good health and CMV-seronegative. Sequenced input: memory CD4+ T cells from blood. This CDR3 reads CASSPGRDDYGYTF. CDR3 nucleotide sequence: TGTGCCAGCTCCCCGGGACGGGATGACTATGGCTACACCTTC.